What follows are 11 T cell receptor beta chains derived from one specimen sequenced in a study of T cell repertoires in cytomegalovirus infection. TCRdb re-analysed the reads in MiXCR, keeping a single row per CDR3 protein. The table lists approximately 910,000 distinct CDR3 sequences, 31% of them singletons. Their recognized antigens are unknown. The material was cultured CD8+ T cells from PBMCs, obtained from culture after CMV antigen stimulation. Receptors were obtained from a human donor in good health (CMV status not recorded). Some clones in this sample may be carry-over from other donors' samples.

This clonotype has just a few counts. The J gene is TRBJ1-5, the V gene TRBV12-5; the match to TRBD1 covers 7 bases. The CDR3 is 13 amino acids. V was pared by 3 bases and J by 8 bases, with 4 bases of the junction left unmatched. Per germline, CDR1 LGHNT and CDR2 FRNRAP. CDR3 nucleotide sequence: TGTGCTAGTGGTTTCGGGCAGGGGGAGCCCCAGCATTTT. Protein product: CASGFGQGEPQHF.

The chain combines TRBV28 with TRBJ1-1; unclear D gene. CDR1 MDHEN and CDR2 SYDVKM come from the germline V gene. V lost 5 bases, J lost 1 base, and 8 bases lay in between. This CDR3 spans 13 amino acids. Here the CDR3 reads CASSPRQNTEAFF. The CDR3 coding sequence is TGTGCCAGCAGTCCGCGACAGAACACTGAAGCTTTCTTT.

This clonotype was counted at least ten times. The gene calls are TRBV7-2 and TRBJ2-3, with D perhaps TRBD2 (7 bases). CDR3 length equals 15 residues. Germline V CDR1 and CDR2: SGHTA, FQGNSA. V was clipped by 1 base and J by 4 bases, with 12 bases between them. CDR3 coding DNA: TGTGCCAGCAGCTTAGAGGGGGGGCCGTCAGATACGCAGTATTTT. Translated: CASSLEGGPSDTQYF.

The chain uses TRBV6-1 and TRBJ1-2; D remains ambiguous. This CDR3 comprises 13 residues. The V end lost 10 bases, the J end lost 6 bases, and 18 bases lay between the germline ends. Germline V gene data show CDR1 as MNHNS and CDR2 as SASEGT. The CDR3 nucleotides are TGTGCCACCGACCTTCTCGGGTACCATGGCTACACCTTC. As protein: CATDLLGYHGYTF.

The V call is TRBV28, the J call TRBJ1-1; TRBD1 matches 7 bases. CDR3 length: 17 residues. Germline trimming cut 3 bases from V and 5 bases from J; bases unmatched to any gene: 15. Germline V CDR1 and CDR2: MDHEN, SYDVKM. In DNA form, the CDR3 reads TGTGCCAGCAGTTTGGGCATCGCTTACAGGGGTGGAACTGAAGCTTTCTTT. This encodes CASSLGIAYRGGTEAFF.

J is TRBJ2-7 and V is TRBV27; either TRBD1 or TRBD2 may fit D (5 bases each). CDR3 size: 16 residues. The germline V gene encodes CDR1 MNHEY and CDR2 SMNVEV (reference sequence). V gave up 3 bases and J gave up 1 base, with 16 bases separating them. CDR3: CASSLAAARGSYEQYF. As DNA, the CDR3 is TGTGCCAGCAGTTTGGCCGCGGCGAGGGGATCCTACGAGCAGTACTTC.

This chain links TRBV9 with TRBJ2-3; D tentatively fits TRBD1 or TRBD2 (5 bases each). Germline V CDR1 and CDR2: SGDLS, YYNGEE. The CDR3 sequence is 13 residues long. Trimming stripped 6 bases from V and 4 bases from J, with 12 bases between. In DNA form, the CDR3 reads TGTGCCAGCACCGTCAGGGACGCAGATACGCAGTATTTT. Amino acids: CASTVRDADTQYF.

The chain is built from TRBV6-5 and TRBJ2-5, with TRBD2 matching over 9 bases. The V gene's germline CDR1 is MNHEY and CDR2 SVGAGI. This CDR3 has 17 residues. Germline trimming cut 0 bases from V and 2 bases from J; bases unmatched to any gene: 7. The CDR3 region is CASSYSAPSGGQETQYF. The CDR3 coding sequence is TGTGCCAGCAGTTACTCCGCGCCAAGCGGGGGGCAAGAGACCCAGTACTTC.

This clonotype turned up a few times. The gene calls are TRBV10-3 and TRBJ2-5; possibly TRBD2 for D (7 bases). Germline V gene lookup returns CDR1 ENHRY and CDR2 SYGVKD. This CDR3 region has 14 residues. Trimming cost V 6 bases and J 2 bases, with 13 bases left between them. The CDR3 nucleotides are TGTGCCATCAGGGCGGGGGCCCGACAAGAGACCCAGTACTTC. It specifies CAIRAGARQETQYF.

This chain links TRBV15 with TRBJ1-5; 9 nucleotides match TRBD1. Losses at the gene ends were 3 bases for V and 4 bases for J; bases not matched to a gene: 4. Germline V gene sequence: CDR1 LNHNV, CDR2 YYDKDF (reference sequence). This CDR3 has 15 amino acids. This CDR3 reads CATSRDRGTNQPQHF. Here the CDR3 DNA reads TGTGCCACCAGCAGGGACAGGGGAACGAATCAGCCCCAGCATTTT.

The V and J genes are TRBV12-3 or TRBV12-4 and TRBJ1-4; a possible D gene is TRBD1 (5 bases). V lost 3 bases and J 0 bases, leaving 11 bases between the germline ends. The CDR3 is 16 amino acids. Here the CDR3 DNA reads TGTGCCAGCAGTTTTAGGACACATGCAACTAATGAAAAACTGTTTTTT. It translates to CASSFRTHATNEKLFF.